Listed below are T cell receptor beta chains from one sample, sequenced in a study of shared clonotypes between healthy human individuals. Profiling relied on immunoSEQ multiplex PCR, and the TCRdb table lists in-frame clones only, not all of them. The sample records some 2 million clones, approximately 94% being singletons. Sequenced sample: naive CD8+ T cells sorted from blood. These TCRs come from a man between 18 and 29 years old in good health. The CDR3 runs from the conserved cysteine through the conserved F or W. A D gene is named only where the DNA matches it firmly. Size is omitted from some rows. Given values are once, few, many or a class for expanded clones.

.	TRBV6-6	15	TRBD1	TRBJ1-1	TGTGCCAGCAGATTCGGACAGGGAACGGGCACTGAAGCTTTCTTT	CASRFGQGTGTEAFF
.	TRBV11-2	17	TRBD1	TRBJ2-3	TGTGCCAGCAGCTTAGGCCAGGGGGCACTTAGCACAGATACGCAGTATTTT	CASSLGQGALSTDTQYF
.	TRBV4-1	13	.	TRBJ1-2	TGCGCCAGCAGCCAAGGATTTGGTTATGGCTACACCTTC	CASSQGFGYGYTF
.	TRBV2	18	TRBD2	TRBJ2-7	TGTGCCAGCAGTTCGATGTTGGGGGGACTAGTTCAATCCTACGAGCAGTACTTC	CASSSMLGGLVQSYEQYF
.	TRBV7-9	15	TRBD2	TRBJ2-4	TGTGCCAGCAGCCCTCCGGGGGGTTTGGAAAACATTCAGTACTTC	CASSPPGGLENIQYF
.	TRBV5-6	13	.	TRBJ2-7	TGTGCCAGCAGCCCTGGGGTATGGTACGAGCAGTACTTC	CASSPGVWYEQYF
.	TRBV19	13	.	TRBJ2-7	TGTGCCAGTAGTTGGGGACTCGAGAACGAGCAGTACTTC	CASSWGLENEQYF
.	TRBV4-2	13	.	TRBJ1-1	TGTGCCAGCAGCCAACAGGGTTACACTGAAGCTTTCTTT	CASSQQGYTEAFF
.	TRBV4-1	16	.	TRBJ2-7	TGCGCCAGCAGCCCGGGAGACAGGGACCTCTTTTTGGAGCAGTACTTC	CASSPGDRDLFLEQYF
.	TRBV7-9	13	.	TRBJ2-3	TGTGCCAGCAGCTCCGGGGCTACAGATACGCAGTATTTT	CASSSGATDTQYF
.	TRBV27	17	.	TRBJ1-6	TGTGCCAGCCGTCCTATCGGACCGAGCTCCTATAATTCACCCCTCCACTTT	CASRPIGPSSYNSPLHF
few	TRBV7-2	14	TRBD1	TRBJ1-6	TGTGCCAGCAACGAACAGGGGGCAGGGGCACCCCTCCACTTT	CASNEQGAGAPLHF
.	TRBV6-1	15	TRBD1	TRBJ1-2	TGTGCCAGCACTGTGGACAGGGGGAATCTCTATGGCTACACCTTC	CASTVDRGNLYGYTF
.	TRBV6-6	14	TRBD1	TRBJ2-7	TGTGCCAGCAGGACGGACAGGGACCCCTACGAGCAGTACTTC	CASRTDRDPYEQYF
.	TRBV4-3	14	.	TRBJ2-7	TGCGCCAGCAGCCAGGGCCTCTCCTGGGACGAGCAGTACTTC	CASSQGLSWDEQYF
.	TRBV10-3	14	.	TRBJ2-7	TGTGCCATCAAGGGTTCGGGGCTCTCCTACGAGCAGTACTTC	CAIKGSGLSYEQYF
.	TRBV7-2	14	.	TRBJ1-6	TGTGCCAGCAGCTTAGGGGGGTTGCGTTCACCCCTCCACTTT	CASSLGGLRSPLHF
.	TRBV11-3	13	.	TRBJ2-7	TGTGCCAGCAGCTATACGGACGGTTACGAGCAGTACTTC	CASSYTDGYEQYF
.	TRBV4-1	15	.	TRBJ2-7	TGCGCCAGCAGCCAAGGGTCAGGAACCACCTACGAGCAGTACTTC	CASSQGSGTTYEQYF
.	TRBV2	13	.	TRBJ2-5	TGTGCCAGCAGCGTTCTACCACAAGAGACCCAGTACTTC	CASSVLPQETQYF
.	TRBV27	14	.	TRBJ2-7	TGTGCCAGCAGTTTAGCGGGAAGCTCCTACGAGCAGTACTTC	CASSLAGSSYEQYF
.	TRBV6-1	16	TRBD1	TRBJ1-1	TGTGCCAGCAGTGAGCTTCTAGCACAGGGGGCCCCTGAAGCTTTCTTT	CASSELLAQGAPEAFF
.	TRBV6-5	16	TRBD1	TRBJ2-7	TGTGCCAGCAGTTATGCTAGGGACAGTTTACCCTACGAGCAGTACTTC	CASSYARDSLPYEQYF
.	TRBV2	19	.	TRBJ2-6	TGTGCCAGCATGGGAAACGCCCAGGGGGGGGCCTCTGGGGCCAACGTCCTGACTTTC	CASMGNAQGGASGANVLTF
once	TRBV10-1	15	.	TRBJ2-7	TGCGCCAGCAGTGAGGTCGGACAGCCATCCTACGAGCAGTACTTC	CASSEVGQPSYEQYF
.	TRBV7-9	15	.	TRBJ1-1	TGTGCCAGCAGCTTAGGATCGGGGTTGAGGATTGAAGCTTTCTTT	CASSLGSGLRIEAFF
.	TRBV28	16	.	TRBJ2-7	TGTGCCAGCAGTTCCCCCCGGGACCGCAACCCCTACGAGCAGTACTTC	CASSSPRDRNPYEQYF
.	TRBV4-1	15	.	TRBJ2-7	TGCGCCAGCAGCACCCGACAGGCGTCGGGGGACGAGCAGTACTTC	CASSTRQASGDEQYF
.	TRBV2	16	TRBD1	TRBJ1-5	TGTGCCAGCAGTGAATTTGCAGGGGGAAGCAATCAGCCCCAGCATTTT	CASSEFAGGSNQPQHF
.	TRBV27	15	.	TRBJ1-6	TGTGCCAGCAGTCAGTACTCCTACGGGGATTCACCCCTCCACTTT	CASSQYSYGDSPLHF
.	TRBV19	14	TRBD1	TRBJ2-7	TGTGCCAGTAGTATGGAGACAGGGTCCTACGAGCAGTACTTC	CASSMETGSYEQYF
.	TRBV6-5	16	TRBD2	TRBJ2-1	TGTGCCAGCAGTTGGCTAGCGGAGAAGAGTTACAATGAGCAGTTCTTC	CASSWLAEKSYNEQFF
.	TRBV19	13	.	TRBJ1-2	TGTGCCAGTAGTAATCCGGACCACTATGGCTACACCTTC	CASSNPDHYGYTF
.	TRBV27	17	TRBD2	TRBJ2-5	TGTGCCAGCAGTAGGAAGGGACTAGCGGGACAGGGGGAGACCCAGTACTTC	CASSRKGLAGQGETQYF
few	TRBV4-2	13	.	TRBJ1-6	TGTGCCAGCAGTGAAGGGTCGGGTTCACCCCTCCACTTT	CASSEGSGSPLHF
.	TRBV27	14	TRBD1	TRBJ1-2	TGTGCCAGCAGTCCCGGACAGGGGGCGCTTGGCTACACCTTC	CASSPGQGALGYTF
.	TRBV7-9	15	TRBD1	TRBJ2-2	TGTGCCAGCAGCAACGACAGGGTGAAGACCGGGGAGCTGTTTTTT	CASSNDRVKTGELFF
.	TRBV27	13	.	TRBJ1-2	TGTGCCAGCAGTTTAAGATCCAGGGAAGGCTACACCTTC	CASSLRSREGYTF
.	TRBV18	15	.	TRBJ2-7	TGTGCCAGCTCACCACCAGGACAGATTCCCTACGAGCAGTACTTC	CASSPPGQIPYEQYF
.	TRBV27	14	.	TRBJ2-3	TGTGCCAGCAGTTCTAGGGGGTACACAGATACGCAGTATTTT	CASSSRGYTDTQYF
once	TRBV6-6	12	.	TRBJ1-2	TGTGCCAGCAGTTACCGAGGGTCGGGCTACACCTTC	CASSYRGSGYTF
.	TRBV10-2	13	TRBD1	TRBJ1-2	TGCGCCAGCAGTGCGACAGGGATCTATGGCTACACCTTC	CASSATGIYGYTF
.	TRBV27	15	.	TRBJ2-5	TGTGCCAGCAGTCGCAGGAACCCGTACCAAGAGACCCAGTACTTC	CASSRRNPYQETQYF
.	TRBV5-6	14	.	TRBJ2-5	TGTGCCAGCAGCTTAGGTCTCGGCCAAGAGACCCAGTACTTC	CASSLGLGQETQYF
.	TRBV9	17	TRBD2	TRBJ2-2	TGTGCCAGCAGCGGATCGACTAGCGGGGAATGGACCGGGGAGCTGTTTTTT	CASSGSTSGEWTGELFF
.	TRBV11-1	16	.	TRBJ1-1	TGTGCCAGCAGCTTAGCGAGCAGGTCGTCGAGCACTGAAGCTTTCTTT	CASSLASRSSSTEAFF
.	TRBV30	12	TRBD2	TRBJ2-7	TGTGCCTGGGGACGGGGGGGGTACGAGCAGTACTTC	CAWGRGGYEQYF
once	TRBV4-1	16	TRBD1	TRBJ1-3	TGCGCCAGCAGCCAAATTACAGGGGTCTCTGGAAACACCATATATTTT	CASSQITGVSGNTIYF
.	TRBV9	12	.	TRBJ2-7	TGTGCCAGCAGCGGACTATCCTACGAGCAGTACTTC	CASSGLSYEQYF
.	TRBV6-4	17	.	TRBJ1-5	TGTGCCAACACCCGCGCGATCGGGTATTTGGGCAATCAGCCCCAGCATTTT	CANTRAIGYLGNQPQHF